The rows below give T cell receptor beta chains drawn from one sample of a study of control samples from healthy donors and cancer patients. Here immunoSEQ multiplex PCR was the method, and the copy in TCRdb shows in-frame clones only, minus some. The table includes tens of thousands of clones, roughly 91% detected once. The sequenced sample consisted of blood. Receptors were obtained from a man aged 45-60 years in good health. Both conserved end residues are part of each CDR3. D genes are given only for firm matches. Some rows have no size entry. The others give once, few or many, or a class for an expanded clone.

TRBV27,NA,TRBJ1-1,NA,TGTGCCAGCAAGGGATTAAACATGAACACTGAAGCTTTCTTT,CASKGLNMNTEAFF
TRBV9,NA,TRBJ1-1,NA,TGTGCCAGCAGCGTAGAACCCTCGTGGACAGAAGCTTTCTTT,CASSVEPSWTEAFF
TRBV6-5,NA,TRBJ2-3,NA,TGTGCCAGCGGGCTCAGGGACGTCACGCAGTATTTT,CASGLRDVTQYF
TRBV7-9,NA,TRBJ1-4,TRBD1,TGTGCCAGCAGCTCGGACAGGGGCTTAGCATATAAACTGTTTTTT,CASSSDRGLAYKLFF
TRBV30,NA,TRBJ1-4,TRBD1,TGTGCCTGGAGTGAGGGACAGGCGGTAGAAAAACTGTTTTTT,CAWSEGQAVEKLFF
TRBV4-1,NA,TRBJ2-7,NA,TGCGCCAGCAGCAATCCGGACCGCGGGACCTACGAGCAGTACTTC,CASSNPDRGTYEQYF
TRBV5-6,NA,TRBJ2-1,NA,TGTGCCAGCAGCCCCAGGGGGGGGACCCGCTTGCGCAATGAGCAGTTCTTC,CASSPRGGTRLRNEQFF
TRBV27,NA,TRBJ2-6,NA,TGTGCCAGCAGAAGCTCTGGGGCCAACGTCCTGACTTTC,CASRSSGANVLTF
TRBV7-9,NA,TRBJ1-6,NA,TGTGCCAGCAGCTTAGTGGGGGGACCGGGTAATTCACCCCTCCACTTT,CASSLVGGPGNSPLHF
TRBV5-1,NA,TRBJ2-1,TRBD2,TGCGCCAGCAGCCCTCTAGCGGGGGGGCTTTATGAGCAGTTCTTC,CASSPLAGGLYEQFF
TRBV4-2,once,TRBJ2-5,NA,TGTGCCAGCAGCCAAGTCTATGATGGGCAGGCCCAGTACTTC,CASSQVYDGQAQYF
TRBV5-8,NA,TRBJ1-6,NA,TGTGCCAGCAGCCTGAACCTGGGACGGAATAATTCACCCCTCCACTTT,CASSLNLGRNNSPLHF
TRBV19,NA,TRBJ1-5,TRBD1,TGTGCCACCGTCGACAGGGCAAGCGCCAGGGGTCAGCCCCAGCATTTT,CATVDRASARGQPQHF
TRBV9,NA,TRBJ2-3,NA,TGTGCCAGCAGCGTAGCCCCGGATACAGATACGCAGTATTTT,CASSVAPDTDTQYF
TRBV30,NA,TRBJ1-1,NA,TGTGCCTTCTCCCCGGGAGTGAACACTGAAGCTTTCTTT,CAFSPGVNTEAFF
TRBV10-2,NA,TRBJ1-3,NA,TGCGCCAGCAGTGCCGCCCCCGACTCTGGAAACACCATATATTTT,CASSAAPDSGNTIYF
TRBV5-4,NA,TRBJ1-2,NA,TGTGCCAGCAGATCCACAGGGAGTTTGCGGGGCTACACCTTC,CASRSTGSLRGYTF
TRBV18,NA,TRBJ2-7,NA,TGTGCCAGCTCACCACCCGACAGATACTACGAGCAGTACTTC,CASSPPDRYYEQYF
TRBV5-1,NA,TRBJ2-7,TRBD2,TGCGCCAGCAAGGGACTAGCTGCCTACGAGCAGTACTTC,CASKGLAAYEQYF
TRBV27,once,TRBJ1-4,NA,TGTGCCAGCAGTTCCCTTGTGGCAACTAATGAAAAACTGTTTTTT,CASSSLVATNEKLFF
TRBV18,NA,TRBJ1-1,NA,TGTGCCAGCTCACCGCAGGGGAACACTGAAGCTTTCTTT,CASSPQGNTEAFF
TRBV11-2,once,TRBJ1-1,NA,TGTGCCAGCAGCCCCTTACTAAGACAGGTTGGAACTGAAGCTTTCTTT,CASSPLLRQVGTEAFF
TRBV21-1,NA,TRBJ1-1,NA,TGTGCCAGACCTCTCGACAGGGAAAAAGCTTTCTTT,CARPLDREKAFF
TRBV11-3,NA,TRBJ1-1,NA,TGTGCCAGCAGTTTCGGTCGAGGGGACACTGAAGCTTTCTTT,CASSFGRGDTEAFF
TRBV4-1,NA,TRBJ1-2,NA,TGCGCCAGCAGCCAAGGTTATCCGGGTGGCTACACCTTC,CASSQGYPGGYTF
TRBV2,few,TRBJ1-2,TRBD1,TGTGCCAGCAGTGATTTACAGGGGACTAACTATGGCTACACCTTC,CASSDLQGTNYGYTF
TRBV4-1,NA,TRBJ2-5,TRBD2,TGCGCCAGCAGCCAAGTAACTAGCGTTGAGACCCAGTACTTC,CASSQVTSVETQYF
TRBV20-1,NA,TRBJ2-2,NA,TGCAGTGCTAGTCCCGCGGGGATGGACACCGGGGAGCTGTTTTTT,CSASPAGMDTGELFF
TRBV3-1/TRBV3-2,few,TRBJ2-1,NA,TGTGCCAGCAGCCAAGAATGGGCCAGCCAAGGGAAGTTCTTC,CASSQEWASQGKFF
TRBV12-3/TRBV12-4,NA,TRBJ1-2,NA,TGTGCCAGCAGCCCCGTTGGCTATGGCTACACCTTC,CASSPVGYGYTF
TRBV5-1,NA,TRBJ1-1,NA,TGCGCCAGCAGCTTGGCCGGGGCCAACTCAAGGAAGACTGAAGCTTTCTTT,CASSLAGANSRKTEAFF
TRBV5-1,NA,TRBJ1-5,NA,TGCGCCAGCAGCTTTTCCGGGAATGGGCAGCCCCAGCATTTT,CASSFSGNGQPQHF
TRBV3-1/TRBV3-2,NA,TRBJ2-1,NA,TGTGCCAGCAGCCAAGAGTCCCGCTACTACAATGAGCAGTTCTTC,CASSQESRYYNEQFF
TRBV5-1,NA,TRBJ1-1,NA,TGCGCCAGCAGTGGCCAAAACACTGAAGCTTTCTTT,CASSGQNTEAFF